This TCR beta chain was identified in a study of T-cell reconstitution after alpha-beta-depleted transplantation in children. The study's findings and limits: Reports say that about two months after transplant, the alpha-beta T cells came out of several hundred graft clones that had expanded. Surviving recipient T cells and thymic progenitors accounted for the high day-60 TCRbeta diversity observed in some patients. Newly made T cells mostly supplied T-cell counts and diversity one year after transplant.

During its preparation, the TCRbeta library received unique molecular identifiers. TCRdb passed the PCR reads through MiXCR, listing each CDR3 protein once. Of 330,000 or so distinct CDR3 sequences in the sample, almost 8% are singletons; the top ten hold about 8.2%. This clonotype was counted ten times or more. Its matching antigen is unknown. The V end lost 5 bases, the J end lost 6 bases, and 13 bases lay between the germline ends. The CDR3 spans 14 residues. The clonotype comes from a female patient aged 2-9 years who had a stem cell transplant for Fanconi anemia, so the T cells may come from the graft donor. The source material was peripheral blood, sampled 360 days after TCRalphabeta/CD19-depleted stem cell transplant. J is TRBJ2-2 and V is TRBV12-3 or TRBV12-4; D gene unclear. The CDR3 bases are TGTGCCAGCAGTGATAACCCTGGCCCCGGGGAGCTGTTTTTT. This translates into CASSDNPGPGELFF.